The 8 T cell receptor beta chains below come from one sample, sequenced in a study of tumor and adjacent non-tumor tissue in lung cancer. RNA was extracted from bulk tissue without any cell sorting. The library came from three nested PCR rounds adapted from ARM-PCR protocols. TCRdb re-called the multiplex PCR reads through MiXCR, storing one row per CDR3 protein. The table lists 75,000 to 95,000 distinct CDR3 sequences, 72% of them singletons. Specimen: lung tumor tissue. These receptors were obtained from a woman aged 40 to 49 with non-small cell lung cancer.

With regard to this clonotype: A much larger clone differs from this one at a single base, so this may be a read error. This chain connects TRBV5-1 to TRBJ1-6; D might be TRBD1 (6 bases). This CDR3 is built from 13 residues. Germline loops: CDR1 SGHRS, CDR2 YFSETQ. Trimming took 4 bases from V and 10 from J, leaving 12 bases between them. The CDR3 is CASSQGQPSPLHF. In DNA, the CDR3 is TGCGCCAGCAGCCAAGGACAGCCCTCACCCCTCCACTTT. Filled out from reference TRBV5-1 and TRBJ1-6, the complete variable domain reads KAGVTQTPRYLIKTRGQQVTLSCSPISGHRSVSWYQQTPGQGLQFLFEYFSETQRNKGNFPGRFSGRQFSNSRSEMNVSTLELGDSALYLCASSQGQPSPLHFGNGTRLTVT.

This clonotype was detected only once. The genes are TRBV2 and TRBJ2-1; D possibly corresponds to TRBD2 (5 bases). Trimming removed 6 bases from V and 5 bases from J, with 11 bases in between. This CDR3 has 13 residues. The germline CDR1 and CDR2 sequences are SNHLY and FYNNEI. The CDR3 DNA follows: TGTGCCAGCAGGACGAGACTAAACAATGAGCAGTTCTTC. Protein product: CASRTRLNNEQFF.

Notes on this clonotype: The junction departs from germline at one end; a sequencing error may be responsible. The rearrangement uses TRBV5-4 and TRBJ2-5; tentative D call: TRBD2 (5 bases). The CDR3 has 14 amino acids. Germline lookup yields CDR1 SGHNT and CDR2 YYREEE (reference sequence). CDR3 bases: TGTGCCAGCAGCTTGGGCCTAGCTGGAGAGTCCCAGCACTTC. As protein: CASSLGLAGESQHF.

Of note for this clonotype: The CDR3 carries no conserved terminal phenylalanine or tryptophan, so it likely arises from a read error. The chain's CDR3 is CARNDRASPLHS. The CDR3 nucleotides read TGTGCCCGCAATGACAGGGCTTCACCCCTCCACTCT. The genes are TRBV28 and TRBJ1-6, with 7 bases that match TRBD1. V shed 11 bases, J shed 9 bases, and the junction held 7 bases outside the gene matches. CDR3 size: 12 residues. Germline V lookup: CDR1 MDHEN, CDR2 SYDVKM.

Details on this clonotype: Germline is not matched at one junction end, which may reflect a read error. The CDR3 loop is CVSSPQRGGAYGYTF. The CDR3 nucleotides are TGCGTCAGCAGCCCGCAGAGGGGGGGGGCCTATGGCTACACCTTC. The gene calls are TRBV5-1 and TRBJ1-2, with D possibly matching TRBD1 (6 bases). This CDR3 contains 15 residues. Germline CDR1 is SGHRS and CDR2 is YFSETQ.

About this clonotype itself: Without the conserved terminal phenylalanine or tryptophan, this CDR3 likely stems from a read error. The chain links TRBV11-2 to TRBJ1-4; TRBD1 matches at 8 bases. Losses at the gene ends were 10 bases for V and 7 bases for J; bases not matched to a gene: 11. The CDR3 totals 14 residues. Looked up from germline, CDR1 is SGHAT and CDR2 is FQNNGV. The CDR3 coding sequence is TGTGCCATCAACCCAGGGGGCTTGGGTGAAAAACTGTTTTCT. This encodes CAINPGGLGEKLFS.

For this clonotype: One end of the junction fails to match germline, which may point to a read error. The CDR3 sequence is CASSKLARATDTQYF. The CDR3 DNA is TGTGCCAGCAGTAAACTAGCGAGGGCCACAGATACACAGTATTTT. V usage is TRBV6-5 and J usage is TRBJ2-3; 7 bases align to TRBD2. CDR3 length: 15 residues. Germline CDR1 is MNHEY and CDR2 is SVGAGI.

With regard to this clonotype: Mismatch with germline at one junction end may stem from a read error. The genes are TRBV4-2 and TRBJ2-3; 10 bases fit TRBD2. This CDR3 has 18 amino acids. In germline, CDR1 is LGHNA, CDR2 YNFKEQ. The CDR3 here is CASSQDGGGTSDTDMQYF. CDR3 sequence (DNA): TGTGCCAGCAGCCAAGATGGAGGGGGGACTAGCGATACAGATATGCAGTATTTT.